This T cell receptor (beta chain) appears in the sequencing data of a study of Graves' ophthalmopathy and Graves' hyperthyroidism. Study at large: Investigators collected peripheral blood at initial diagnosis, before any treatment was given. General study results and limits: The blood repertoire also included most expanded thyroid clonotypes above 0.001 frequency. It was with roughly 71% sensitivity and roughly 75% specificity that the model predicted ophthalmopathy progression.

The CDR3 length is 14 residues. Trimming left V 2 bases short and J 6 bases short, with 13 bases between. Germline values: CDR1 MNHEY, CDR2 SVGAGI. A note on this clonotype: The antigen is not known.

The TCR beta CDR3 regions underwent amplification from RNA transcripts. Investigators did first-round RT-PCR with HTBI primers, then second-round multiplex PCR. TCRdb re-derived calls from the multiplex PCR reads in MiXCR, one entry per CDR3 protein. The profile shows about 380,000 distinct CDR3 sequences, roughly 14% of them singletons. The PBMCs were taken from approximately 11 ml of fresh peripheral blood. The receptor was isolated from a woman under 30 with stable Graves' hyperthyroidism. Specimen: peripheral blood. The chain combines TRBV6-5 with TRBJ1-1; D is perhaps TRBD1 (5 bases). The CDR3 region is CASSYKGVWPEAFF. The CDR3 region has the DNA TGTGCCAGCAGTTACAAAGGGGTATGGCCTGAAGCTTTCTTT.